This T cell receptor (beta chain) is from a study of pediatric ulcerative colitis. Overall study results and limits: Clonal expansions reduced rectal repertoire diversity in acute severe colitis. Blood samples from two patients yielded substantially fewer templates and were excluded from blood-rectal overlap analysis.

As to this clone: As yet, its antigen is unknown.

Germline loops: CDR1 SSHAT, CDR2 FNYEAQ (reference sequence). The CDR3 length is 15 residues. V lost 4 bases to trimming and J lost 4 bases; unmatched junction nucleotides: 8. During colonoscopy, one to two rectal pinch biopsies were collected. The diagnostic colonoscopy in ulcerative colitis patients preceded any immunosuppressive treatment. Clones were sequenced by immunoSEQ multiplex PCR, and TCRdb holds only the in-frame ones, with some missing. The sample holds some 35,000 clones, 80% to 90% seen once. Sequenced input: gut tissue. This receptor was identified in a boy between 10 and 17 years old with mild ulcerative colitis. V and J are TRBV7-7 and TRBJ2-7; 9 bases match TRBD1. CDR3 DNA: TGTGCCAGCAGCTCGGGACCGGGACAGGGTTACGAGCAGTACTTC. Its translation is CASSSGPGQGYEQYF.